This T cell receptor (beta chain) appears in the sequencing data of a study of cytomegalovirus exposure and HLA in healthy donors. Study-wide context: A later analysis reported the same platform for the 100 to 150 validation repertoires and the roughly 670 first-cohort repertoires.

Notes on the study in general: It was found in a later analysis that first-cohort TCR clusters tended to co-occur in the approximately 120 validation repertoires. In vitro confirmation showed a few CMV-associated chains to be CMV antigen specific. For most TCR sequences rarity was the rule, although some public TCRs occurred in many donors.

The CDR3 runs to 14 residues. V lost 10 bases to trimming and J lost 6 bases; unmatched junction nucleotides: 15. Per germline, CDR1 SNHLY and CDR2 FYNNEI. As regards this clone: No antigen is known for it.

TCRdb's copy holds only in-frame clones and misses some; the assay was immunoSEQ multiplex PCR. The sample has some 170,000 clones, approximately 86% seen once. The TCR sequence derives from a man aged 18 to 30 in good health and CMV-seropositive. J is TRBJ2-7 and V is TRBV2; 7 nucleotides agree with TRBD1. Specimen: PBMCs. CDR3 in DNA: TGTGCCACCCTTAACCGGGACAGACGCTCCGAGCAGTACTTC. Protein: CATLNRDRRSEQYF.